This T cell receptor (beta chain) comes out of a study of T cells in Graves' hyperthyroidism and ophthalmopathy. TCR beta CDR3 regions were amplified from RNA. The TCR CDR3 was amplified in a first-round RT-PCR using the HTBI primer set. TCRdb analysed the multiplex PCR reads with MiXCR anew, one entry per CDR3 protein. The sample has 200,000 to 250,000 distinct CDR3 sequences, roughly 15% seen once; the top ten hold around 30%. On this clonotype itself: A read error is possible here, since a much larger clone lies one base away. No conserved phenylalanine or tryptophan ends this CDR3, so it is likely a read error.

This CDR3 contains 12 residues. CDR1 SQVTM and CDR2 ANQGSEA come from the germline V gene. The V and J ends lost 4 bases and 5 bases, in that order; junction bases with no gene match: 4. The chain couples TRBV29-1 to TRBJ1-1; the match to TRBD1 covers 7 bases. The sequence was collected from a woman aged 18 to 35 with Graves' ophthalmopathy. Sequences were obtained from blood. CDR3 in DNA: TGCAGCGTTGTTGAGGGGGCAACTGAAGCTTTCCTT. It codes for CSVVEGATEAFL.